The text below deals with one TCR beta chain. The target antigen is unknown. The sample belongs to a study of blood T cells in healthy people across ages. Study-level findings and limits: Relative to aged donors, long-lived donors carried more naive CD4+ cells and displayed higher diversity. Investigators treated diversity estimates from one million T cells as underestimates.

The CDR3 length is 12 residues. Germline CDR1 is DFQATT and CDR2 is SNEGSKA (reference sequence). Using a J-beta primer mix together with a sample-barcoded 5' primer, a second PCR was run for roughly 7 to 12 cycles. TCRdb analysed the 5' RACE reads with MiXCR anew, one entry per CDR3 protein. The data hold about 400,000 distinct CDR3 sequences, with about 49% observed a single time. Healthy Caucasians from Russia aged 6 to 90 served as donors. About 10 milliliters of peripheral blood were drawn from each donor into EDTA-treated tubes. The specimen sequenced was blood. The clonotype comes from a man between 60 and 75 years old in good health. The chain combines TRBV20-1 with TRBJ2-5; possibly TRBD1 for D (6 bases). The J call may be mistaken, given a closer DNA end match to TRBJ2-7. The CDR3 coding sequence is TGCAGTGCTCAGACAGGAACCTACGAGCAGTACTTC. It yields the protein CSAQTGTYEQYF.